Each of the 21 T cell receptor beta chains below was sequenced from the same sample in a study of blood T cell repertoires in COVID-19 (dated by TCRdb to between 2020 and 2021). The library was produced with the immunoSEQ multiplex PCR assay. TCRdb holds this immuneACCESS table with in-frame rearrangements only. Some clones are missing; in checked studies, unresolved V genes explain under half, and the rest has no known cause. The sample data list about 400,000 clones, and around 87% of these were observed just once. Together, the top ten hold about 2.9% of the sample. The sequenced material came from peripheral blood. The receptors come from a human donor in a cohort sampled during active COVID-19.

This chain uses TRBV7-2 with TRBJ1-4; D uncertain. The CDR3 is 14 residues long. Germline CDR1 is SGHTA and CDR2 is FQGNSA. Trimming left V 1 base short and J 3 bases short, with 6 bases between. Here the CDR3 DNA reads TGTGCCAGCAGCTTAGTATACTCTAATGAAAAACTGTTTTTT. Translated, it gives CASSLVYSNEKLFF.

This rearrangement joins TRBV27 to TRBJ2-3, with 11 bases aligning to TRBD2. The CDR3 totals 15 residues. V lost 5 bases to trimming and J lost 4 bases; unmatched junction nucleotides: 5. Germline-derived CDR1 and CDR2 are MNHEY and SMNVEV (reference sequence). This CDR3 reads CASSVSGRAADTQYF. The CDR3, as DNA: TGTGCCAGCAGTGTTAGCGGGAGGGCAGCAGATACGCAGTATTTT.

A few counts support this clone. The gene calls are TRBV3-1 (or the pseudogene TRBV3-2) and TRBJ2-1; D possibly corresponds to TRBD2 (5 bases). Germline lookup yields CDR1 LGHDT and CDR2 YNNKEL (reference sequence). V was cut by 4 bases and J by 2 bases, with 9 bases left in between. The CDR3 runs 14 residues. CDR3 amino acids: CASSPFGTYNEQFF. CDR3 coding DNA: TGTGCCAGCAGCCCTTTCGGGACCTACAATGAGCAGTTCTTC.

This sequence joins TRBV5-4 and TRBJ2-2; TRBD2 matches at 13 bases. Trimming cost V 4 bases and J 8 bases; bases outside gene matches: 11. The CDR3 covers 17 residues. Germline CDR1 and CDR2: SGHNT and YYREEE (reference sequence). CDR3 bases: TGTGCCAGCAGCCGACCCGGACTAGCGGGAGTGGAGGGGGAGCTGTTTTTT. Protein sequence: CASSRPGLAGVEGELFF.

A single count supports this clone. The CDR3 bases are TGTGCCAGCAGCTTAGCCCCCGGGGGGGGGTTTCCAAGGCGGTACTTC. Translated, it gives CASSLAPGGGFPRRYF. J is TRBJ2-7 and V is TRBV7-9; 8 positions match TRBD2. Germline trimming cut 0 bases from V and 12 bases from J; bases unmatched to any gene: 16. This CDR3 is 16 amino acids long. Looked up from germline, CDR1 is SEHNR and CDR2 is FQNEAQ (reference sequence).

The V call is TRBV5-4, the J call TRBJ2-7; TRBD2 might be the D (5 bases). Germline lookup yields CDR1 SGHNT and CDR2 YYREEE (reference sequence). The V gene lost 3 bases and the J gene lost 7 bases, with 17 bases spanning the gap. The CDR3 has 14 amino acids. The CDR3 is CASSWTGKLKEQYF. The CDR3 region has the DNA TGTGCCAGCAGCTGGACTGGCAAACTCAAAGAGCAGTACTTC.

V is TRBV6-5 and J is TRBJ1-6; tentative D call: TRBD1 (5 bases). There are 16 residues in the CDR3. Germline-derived CDR1 and CDR2 are MNHEY and SVGAGI. Trimming shortened V by 0 bases and J by 5 bases, and 11 bases separated the two germline ends. The DNA of the CDR3 is TGTGCCAGCAGTTACTCACGACAGACCCATAATTCACCCCTCCACTTT. It codes for CASSYSRQTHNSPLHF.

This sequence joins TRBV27 and TRBJ2-3, with 15 positions matching TRBD2. Germline lookup yields CDR1 MNHEY and CDR2 SMNVEV (reference sequence). The length of the CDR3 is 20 residues. After removal of 5 bases from V and 6 bases from J, the junction contained 18 bases not matched to a gene. The CDR3 loop reads CASSPIPIRTSGRARDTQYF. In DNA form, the CDR3 reads TGTGCCAGCAGTCCTATCCCGATTAGGACTAGCGGGAGGGCCCGGGATACGCAGTATTTT.

Only a few counts were recorded for this clone. The chain employs TRBV28 and TRBJ1-5; 7 bases map to TRBD1. CDR1 and CDR2 (germline): MDHEN, SYDVKM. J was trimmed by 14 bases and V by 5 bases; bases with no gene match: 18. The CDR3 extends over 15 amino acids. CDR3 region: CASSHITNSPGGEHF. The CDR3 nucleotides read TGTGCCAGCAGTCACATAACGAACTCTCCAGGGGGAGAGCATTTT.

This chain uses TRBV7-2 with TRBJ1-6; TRBD1 might be the D (5 bases). The CDR3 spans 16 residues. From germline, CDR1 is SGHTA and CDR2 FQGNSA. V dropped 5 bases and J dropped 5 bases, with 16 bases sitting between them. The CDR3 DNA reads TGTGCCAGCAGCCGTGGAAGACAGAACAATAATTCACCCCTCCACTTT. It yields the protein CASSRGRQNNNSPLHF.

The CDR3 reads CASSFPLLGGGDEQYF. The CDR3, as DNA: TGTGCCAGCAGTTTTCCTCTACTGGGGGGTGGGGACGAGCAGTACTTC. This chain connects TRBV28 to TRBJ2-7, with D possibly matching TRBD2 (6 bases). Deletions cut 3 bases from V and 5 bases from J, with 20 bases between. The CDR3 consists of 16 residues. Germline CDR1 and CDR2: MDHEN and SYDVKM.

This chain connects TRBV21-1 to TRBJ1-5; the table's D call, TRBD1, has no DNA check behind it. TRBV21-1 is a documented pseudogene. CDR3 length equals 14 residues. CDR3 in amino acids: CASIDRGQDQPQHF. The CDR3 bases are TGTGCCAGCATCGACAGGGGGCAAGATCAGCCCCAGCATTTT.

This rearrangement joins TRBV29-1 to TRBJ2-1; possible D gene TRBD2, 5 bases. The ends were cut back, 4 bases at V and 0 bases at J, with 13 bases in the middle. The CDR3 has 15 amino acids. Per germline, CDR1 SQVTM and CDR2 ANQGSEA. The CDR3 loop reads CSVGWRRASYNEQFF. For the CDR3, the DNA is TGCAGCGTTGGGTGGAGGCGCGCCTCCTACAATGAGCAGTTCTTC.

The genes are TRBV7-8 and TRBJ2-1; possible D gene TRBD2, 7 bases. Trimming pared 5 bases from V and 0 bases from J, leaving 14 bases between. Germline V gives CDR1 SGHVS, CDR2 FQNEAQ. This CDR3 is 16 amino acids long. CDR3: CASSPGRGGSYNEQFF. In DNA form, the CDR3 reads TGTGCCAGCAGCCCCGGAAGGGGGGGCTCCTACAATGAGCAGTTCTTC. Complete variable domain (other parts from reference TRBV7-8 and TRBJ2-1): GAGVSQSPRYKVAKRGQDVALRCDPISGHVSLFWYQQALGQGPEFLTYFQNEAQLDKSGLPSDRFFAERPEGSVSTLKIQRTQQEDSAVYLCASSPGRGGSYNEQFFGPGTRLTVL.

The chain links TRBV7-2 to TRBJ2-1, with 11 bases that match TRBD2. CDR3 length: 18 amino acids. The junction had 12 bases not matched to a gene; V was cut back by 3 bases and J by 5 bases. The germline V gene has CDR1 SGHTA and CDR2 FQGNSA. The CDR3 region is CASSFRLAGGSSNNEQFF. As DNA, the CDR3 is TGTGCCAGCAGCTTTCGGCTAGCGGGAGGTTCCTCTAACAATGAGCAGTTCTTC.

V usage is TRBV14 and J usage is TRBJ2-7; a possible D gene is TRBD2 (5 bases). Germline V gene sequence: CDR1 SGHDN, CDR2 FVKESK. Trimming cost V 4 bases and J 2 bases, with 12 bases left between them. The CDR3 is made up of 14 amino acids. The CDR3 sequence: CASSRTGYTYEQYF. Written as DNA, the CDR3 is TGTGCCAGCAGCCGGACGGGGTATACCTACGAGCAGTACTTC.

The chain combines TRBV3-1 (or the pseudogene TRBV3-2) with TRBJ2-1, with a weak D call TRBD1 (6 bases). CDR1 is LGHDT and CDR2 is YNNKEL in the germline V gene (reference sequence). Deletions cut 6 bases from V and 1 base from J, with 16 bases between. CDR3 length: 16 amino acids. The CDR3 sequence: CASSPTRGSSYNEQFF. The CDR3, as DNA: TGTGCCAGCAGTCCGACCAGGGGTTCGTCCTACAATGAGCAGTTCTTC.

V gene TRBV5-1 combines with J gene TRBJ2-3, with 11 bases fitting TRBD1. Germline V gene lookup returns CDR1 SGHRS and CDR2 YFSETQ. The CDR3 runs 15 residues. With 4 bases clipped from V and 5 bases from J, the junction kept 6 bases outside the gene matches. Here the CDR3 DNA reads TGCGCCAGCAGCCCCATGGGGACAGGGGGAGATACGCAGTATTTT. It specifies CASSPMGTGGDTQYF.

This chain's CDR3 is CSVGLAGGPGIGIQYF. CDR3 coding DNA: TGCAGCGTTGGGTTAGCGGGAGGGCCGGGGATAGGCATTCAGTACTTC. The chain recombines TRBV29-1 with TRBJ2-4; 11 nucleotides agree with TRBD2. The CDR3 has 16 residues. Germline V CDR1 and CDR2: SQVTM, ANQGSEA. V shed 4 bases, J shed 9 bases, and the junction held 14 bases outside the gene matches.

V usage is TRBV30 and J usage is TRBJ1-2, with 11 bases lining up with TRBD1. The V and J ends lost 3 bases and 7 bases, in that order; junction bases with no gene match: 7. Germline loops: CDR1 GTSNPN, CDR2 SVGIG (reference sequence). This CDR3 has 14 amino acids. Here the CDR3 DNA reads TGTGCCTGGAGCGCCGGGACAGGGGGATTTGGCTACACCTTC. It yields the protein CAWSAGTGGFGYTF.

The chain has TRBV30 and TRBJ1-2, with D possibly TRBD1 on 5 matching bases. CDR1 and CDR2 (germline): GTSNPN, SVGIG (reference sequence). CDR3 length: 15 amino acids. Trimming cost V 4 bases and J 8 bases, with 23 bases left between them. CDR3 nucleotides: TGTGCCTGGAATCTGGAAGGGGCAGGGTTGAGGGGCTACACCTTC. Its protein product is CAWNLEGAGLRGYTF.